The 6 T cell receptor beta chains presented below share a single source sample, sequenced in a study of blood T cell repertoires in COVID-19. Clones were sequenced by immunoSEQ multiplex PCR, and TCRdb holds only the in-frame ones, with some missing. The table includes approximately 150,000 clones, about 83% detected once. Sequenced input: peripheral blood. Every receptor here comes from a man in his forties or fifties with acute or convalescent COVID-19.

This sequence joins TRBV10-3 and TRBJ1-5, with TRBD1 identical over 9 bases. CDR3 length: 13 residues. V lost 10 bases to trimming and J lost 2 bases; unmatched junction nucleotides: 3. CDR1 ENHRY and CDR2 SYGVKD come from the germline V gene. In nucleotides, the CDR3 is TGTGCCACCAGACAGGGGGGCAATCAGCCCCAGCATTTT. As protein: CATRQGGNQPQHF.

The V gene is TRBV6-5, the J gene TRBJ1-1; the match to TRBD1 covers 7 bases. The CDR3 runs 13 residues. Trimming cost V 6 bases and J 5 bases; bases outside gene matches: 6. CDR1 is MNHEY and CDR2 is SVGAGI in the germline V gene. This CDR3 is CASRGQEGTEAFF. The CDR3 DNA reads as TGTGCCAGCAGAGGACAGGAGGGGACTGAAGCTTTCTTT.

The rearrangement joins TRBV6-5 to TRBJ1-2; 7 nucleotides agree with TRBD1. Germline trimming cut 7 bases from V and 4 bases from J; bases unmatched to any gene: 9. CDR3 size: 14 residues. The germline V gene encodes CDR1 MNHEY and CDR2 SVGAGI. In nucleotides, the CDR3 is TGTGCCAGCATGAGAGGGGGCCGAGGCTATGGCTACACCTTC. Amino acid sequence: CASMRGGRGYGYTF.

This clone turned up a few times. V usage is TRBV29-1 and J usage is TRBJ2-3; the match to TRBD1 covers 9 bases. CDR1 is SQVTM, CDR2 ANQGSEA, per germline. V was clipped by 4 bases and J by 2 bases; unmatched bases: 4. The length of the CDR3 is 14 residues. The CDR3 sequence: CSVARDRATDTQYF. In DNA form, the CDR3 reads TGCAGCGTTGCCCGGGACAGGGCCACAGATACGCAGTATTTT.

This chain connects TRBV7-8 to TRBJ2-5; no reliable D call. This CDR3 region has 12 residues. V lost 1 base to trimming and J lost 6 bases, with 6 bases between them. Germline V CDR1 and CDR2: SGHVS, FQNEAQ. CDR3 loop: CASSLGWQTQYF. CDR3 bases: TGTGCCAGCAGCTTAGGGTGGCAGACCCAGTACTTC.

On this clone itself: The same CDR3 is also encoded by other DNA sequences in this sample. The V gene is TRBV29-1, the J gene TRBJ1-2, with TRBD1 identical over 10 bases. CDR1 is SQVTM, CDR2 ANQGSEA, per germline. V gave up 6 bases and J gave up 7 bases; unmatched junction bases: 2. The CDR3 sequence is 11 residues long. The CDR3 protein is CSVRQGAGYTF. The DNA for the CDR3 is TGCAGCGTGAGACAGGGGGCTGGCTACACCTTC.